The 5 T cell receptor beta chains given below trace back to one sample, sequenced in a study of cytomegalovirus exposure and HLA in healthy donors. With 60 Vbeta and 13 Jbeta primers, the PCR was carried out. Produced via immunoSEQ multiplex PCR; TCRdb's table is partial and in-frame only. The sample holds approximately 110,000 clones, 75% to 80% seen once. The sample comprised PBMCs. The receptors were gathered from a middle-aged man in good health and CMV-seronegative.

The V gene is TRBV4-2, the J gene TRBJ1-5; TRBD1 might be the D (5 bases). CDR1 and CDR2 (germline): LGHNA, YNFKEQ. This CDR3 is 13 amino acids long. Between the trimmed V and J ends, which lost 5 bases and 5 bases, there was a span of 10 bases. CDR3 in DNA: TGTGCCAGCAGCATCAGGGTCGATCAGCCCCAGCATTTT. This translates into CASSIRVDQPQHF.

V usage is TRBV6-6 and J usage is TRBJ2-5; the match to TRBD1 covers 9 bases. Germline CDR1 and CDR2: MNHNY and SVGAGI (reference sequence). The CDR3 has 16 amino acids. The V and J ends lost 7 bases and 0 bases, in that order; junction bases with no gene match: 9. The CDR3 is CASNRRTGEYQETQYF. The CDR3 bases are TGTGCCAGCAACCGCCGGACAGGGGAGTACCAAGAGACCCAGTACTTC.

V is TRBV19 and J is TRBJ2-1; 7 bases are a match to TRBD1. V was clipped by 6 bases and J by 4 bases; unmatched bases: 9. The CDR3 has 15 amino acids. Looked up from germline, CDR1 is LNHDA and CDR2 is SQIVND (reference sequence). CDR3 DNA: TGTGCCAGTAGCCGAGGGACAGTGGGGTACAATGAGCAGTTCTTC. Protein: CASSRGTVGYNEQFF.

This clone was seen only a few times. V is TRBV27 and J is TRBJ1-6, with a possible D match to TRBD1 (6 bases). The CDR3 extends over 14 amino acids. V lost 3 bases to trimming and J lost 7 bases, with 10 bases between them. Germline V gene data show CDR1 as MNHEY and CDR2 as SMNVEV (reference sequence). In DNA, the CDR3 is TGTGCCAGCAGTTTGTGGACAGTGAATTCACCCCTCCACTTT. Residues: CASSLWTVNSPLHF.

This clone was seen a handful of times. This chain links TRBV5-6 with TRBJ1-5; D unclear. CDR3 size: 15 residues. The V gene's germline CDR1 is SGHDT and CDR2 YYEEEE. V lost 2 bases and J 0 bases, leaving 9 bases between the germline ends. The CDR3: CASSFRGNSNQPQHF. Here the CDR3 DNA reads TGTGCCAGCAGCTTCCGGGGAAATAGCAATCAGCCCCAGCATTTT.